This TCR beta chain was sequenced in a study of Graves' ophthalmopathy and Graves' hyperthyroidism. General observations from the study: This model predicted ophthalmopathy progression (sensitivity 70% to 71%, specificity around 72%). Most clonotypes expanded in thyroid above 0.001 frequency were present in blood too. Researchers report that a 13-signature model separated ophthalmopathy from stable hyperthyroidism, posting around 86% sensitivity and about 80% specificity.

From germline, CDR1 is KGHDR and CDR2 SFDVKD. This CDR3 has 14 amino acids. J was trimmed by 5 bases and V by 4 bases; bases with no gene match: 4. Researchers took RNA transcripts and amplified TCR beta CDR3 regions from them. An initial RT-PCR round employing HTBI primers preceded a second-round multiplex PCR. TCRdb itself ran the multiplex PCR reads through MiXCR, one entry per CDR3 protein. This table holds about 480,000 distinct CDR3 sequences, over 13% found once. This clonotype appeared a few times. The antigen is undetermined. A much more abundant neighbour one base away suggests this may be a read error. Presentation of ophthalmopathy in the donors involved moderate-to-severe activity, CAS ≥3, NOSPECS ≥4 and a duration under 3 months.

The V and J genes are TRBV24-1 and TRBJ2-5; 9 bases match TRBD1. The specimen sequenced was blood. The TCR originated in a woman in her 30s with Graves' ophthalmopathy. Written as DNA, the CDR3 is TGTGCCACCAGTGAGACAGGGGGACTGGAGACCCAGTACTTC. Protein: CATSETGGLETQYF.